The source of this TCR beta chain is a study of CXCR3 chemokines and chemotherapy response in bladder cancer (dated by TCRdb to the early 2020s). As for the study more broadly: The study set out to examine whether the activity of the CXCR3 chemokine system within tumors predicted response to chemotherapy in human bladder cancer.

Sequences MNHNS (CDR1) and SASEGT (CDR2) are obtained from the germline V gene. V loses 2 bases of germline sequence and J loses 5 bases, and the interval between the two ends is 18 bases. The CDR3, cysteine through phenylalanine, is 17 amino acids long. The entry retains the CDR3 DNA only, 51 bases that are in frame from base 1. This clonotype is regarded as medium-sized (0.01 to 0.1%). What this receptor recognizes is not known. Per-base quality was not reported, and no clone a single base away is much larger than it. The protocol used for the library was PCR. This sample was sequenced with an Illumina HiSeq 2500. TCRdb reanalyzed the raw reads on its own, using fastp at Q25 for trimming and MiXCR for clone calling, and kept in-frame beta chains. Here each entry gathers all rows of one CDR3 protein and keeps the most common genes and DNA. In all, the sample holds about 9,000 distinct CDR3 sequences, and roughly 24% of those were seen once. The ten most abundant clones make up around 8.1% of the sample.

This material was collected from a patient whose treatment included neoadjuvant chemotherapy. Recombination linked TRBV6-1 to TRBJ2-2, with TRBD2 tentatively as D gene (7 bases match). This receptor was obtained from a human donor with bladder cancer that did not respond to neoadjuvant chemotherapy. The CDR3 sequence is CASSERGGGPRTGELFF. Read as DNA, the sequence is TGTGCCAGCAGTGAAAGGGGCGGGGGCCCCAGAACCGGGGAGCTGTTTTTT.